The 32 T cell receptor beta chains below come from one sample, sequenced in a study of control samples from healthy donors and cancer patients. Assay: immunoSEQ multiplex PCR; the TCRdb copy retains only in-frame clones and omits some. The table records 150,000 to 170,000 clones, about 94% of them present only once. Material: blood. Receptor source: a man aged 40-49 years in good health.

This clone appeared a single time. The CDR3, as DNA: TGTGCCAGCACATCCACAGGGGGCCGGGGCTACACCTTC. It is translated as CASTSTGGRGYTF. The chain couples TRBV28 to TRBJ1-2; 9 positions match TRBD1. This CDR3 is 13 amino acids long. V lost 7 bases, J lost 8 bases, and 8 bases stayed unmatched. CDR1 and CDR2 from the germline V gene are MDHEN and SYDVKM.

The V gene is TRBV4-1, the J gene TRBJ2-3; unclear D gene. Per the germline V gene, CDR1 is MGHRA and CDR2 is YSYEKL. This CDR3 contains 16 residues. Trimming cost V 3 bases and J 1 base, with 14 bases left between them. CDR3 loop: CASSQQNLIGTDTQYF. The DNA of the CDR3 is TGCGCCAGCAGCCAGCAGAATTTGATAGGCACAGATACGCAGTATTTT.

The rearrangement joins TRBV5-4 to TRBJ1-1; 9 positions match TRBD1. Germline CDR1 SGHNT, CDR2 YYREEE (reference sequence). V gave up 5 bases and J gave up 1 base; unmatched junction bases: 9. The CDR3 has 16 residues. CDR3 sequence (DNA): TGTGCCAGCAGAACCGGGACAGGGCTTGGGAACACTGAAGCTTTCTTT. Its translation is CASRTGTGLGNTEAFF.

The chain couples TRBV27 to TRBJ2-3; D might be TRBD1 or TRBD2, each matching 5 bases. Germline-derived CDR1 and CDR2 are MNHEY and SMNVEV (reference sequence). V was shortened by 2 bases and J by 0 bases, with 6 bases between the two germline ends. The CDR3 contains 14 residues. The CDR3 protein is CASSLGDSTDTQYF. The CDR3 DNA follows: TGTGCCAGCAGTTTAGGGGACAGCACAGATACGCAGTATTTT.

This clone has just one count. The chain employs TRBV18 and TRBJ2-5; D is uncertain. The V end lost 2 bases, the J end lost 5 bases, and 9 bases lay between the germline ends. CDR1 and CDR2 (germline): KGHSH, LQKENI. CDR3 size: 13 residues. The CDR3 here is CASSPDARETQYF. In DNA, the CDR3 is TGTGCCAGCTCACCAGATGCGCGCGAGACCCAGTACTTC.

V usage is TRBV10-3 and J usage is TRBJ1-1; 8 bases match TRBD1. Unmatched junction bases numbered 4, after V lost 11 bases and J lost 2 bases. Germline V gene data show CDR1 as ENHRY and CDR2 as SYGVKD. CDR3 length: 12 amino acids. The CDR3: CASQGENTEAFF. As DNA, the CDR3 is TGTGCCTCACAGGGGGAAAACACTGAAGCTTTCTTT.

V and J are TRBV7-2 and TRBJ2-7, with a tentative D call TRBD1 (6 bases). The CDR3 contains 15 residues. Germline V gene lookup returns CDR1 SGHTA and CDR2 FQGNSA. V lost 3 bases to trimming and J lost 4 bases, with 16 bases between them. CDR3 loop: CASSLVQGKGYEQYF. The DNA of the CDR3 is TGTGCCAGCAGCTTGGTACAGGGAAAAGGTTACGAGCAGTACTTC.

This rearrangement joins TRBV4-2 to TRBJ2-5, with D maybe TRBD1 (6 bases). This CDR3 has 13 residues. The V gene lost 6 bases and the J gene lost 2 bases, with 10 bases spanning the gap. Germline assignment: CDR1 LGHNA and CDR2 YNFKEQ. The CDR3 spells CASSRTEQETQYF. CDR3 bases: TGTGCCAGCAGTCGGACAGAACAAGAGACCCAGTACTTC.

J is TRBJ1-1 and V is TRBV19, with D possibly being TRBD1 (6 bases). The germline V gene has CDR1 LNHDA and CDR2 SQIVND (reference sequence). The CDR3 runs to 13 residues. Trimming shortened V by 7 bases and J by 3 bases, and 12 bases separated the two germline ends. The chain's CDR3 is CASTLNRDTEAFF. In nucleotides, the CDR3 is TGTGCCAGTACCCTGAACAGGGACACTGAAGCTTTCTTT. Full variable domain (outside the CDR3, taken from reference TRBV19 and TRBJ1-1): DGGITQSPKYLFRKEGQNVTLSCEQNLNHDAMYWYRQDPGQGLRLIYYSQIVNDFQKGDIAEGYSVSREKKESFPLTVTSAQKNPTAFYLCASTLNRDTEAFFGQGTRLTVV.

The rearrangement joins TRBV24-1 to TRBJ2-3; 10 bases agree with TRBD2. The CDR3 runs 16 residues. V shed 5 bases and J 0 bases; nucleotides not matched to a gene: 4. The germline V gene encodes CDR1 KGHDR and CDR2 SFDVKD. The CDR3 nucleotides are TGTGCCACCAGTGCCTCTAGCGGGGGAAGCACAGATACGCAGTATTTT. Amino acids: CATSASSGGSTDTQYF.

Only a few counts were recorded for this clone. At the DNA level, this CDR3 is encoded by other sequences in the same sample as well. The V call is TRBV6-5, the J call TRBJ1-6, with D possibly TRBD1 on 5 matching bases. V was trimmed by 8 bases and J by 0 bases, leaving 8 bases between them. Germline loops: CDR1 MNHEY, CDR2 SVGAGI. The CDR3 has 14 residues. Here the CDR3 reads CASRQSSYNSPLHF. CDR3 nucleotide sequence: TGTGCCAGCCGACAGAGCTCCTATAATTCACCCCTCCACTTT.

The CDR3 sequence: CAWSHSAQEQYF. The CDR3 bases are TGTGCCTGGAGTCACTCGGCCCAGGAGCAGTACTTC. The chain combines TRBV30 with TRBJ2-7; D is unclear. Germline V gene data show CDR1 as GTSNPN and CDR2 as SVGIG (reference sequence). The CDR3 extends over 12 amino acids. The V end lost 2 bases, the J end lost 7 bases, and 12 bases lay between the germline ends. The full variable domain, completed using reference TRBV30 and TRBJ2-7, is SQTIHQWPATLVQPVGSPLSLECTVEGTSNPNLYWYRQAAGRGLQLLFYSVGIGQISSEVPQNLSASRPQDRQFILSSKKLLLSDSGFYLCAWSHSAQEQYFGPGTRLTVT.

J is TRBJ1-1 and V is TRBV2; the match to TRBD1 covers 7 bases. Germline V gene sequence: CDR1 SNHLY, CDR2 FYNNEI. The CDR3 totals 14 residues. The J segment lost 0 bases and the V segment lost 5 bases, leaving 3 bases of the junction unmatched. CDR3 in DNA: TGTGCCAGCAGTTACAGGGGACTGAACACTGAAGCTTTCTTT. It yields the protein CASSYRGLNTEAFF.

The chain recombines TRBV9 with TRBJ1-5; tentative D call: TRBD1 (5 bases). The V end was cut by 4 bases, the J end by 12 bases, with 23 bases between. This CDR3 has 15 residues. From germline, CDR1 is SGDLS and CDR2 YYNGEE. The CDR3 loop reads CASSTDGVDMGGQHF. In DNA, the CDR3 is TGTGCCAGCAGCACAGACGGGGTCGATATGGGGGGCCAGCATTTT. The variable domain in full, with the rest retrieved from reference TRBV9 and TRBJ1-5, is DSGVTQTPKHLITATGQRVTLRCSPRSGDLSVYWYQQSLDQGLQFLIQYYNGEERAKGNILERFSAQQFPDLHSELNLSSLELGDSALYFCASSTDGVDMGGQHFGDGTRLSIL.

This rearrangement joins TRBV5-1 to TRBJ2-1, with 9 positions matching TRBD2. Germline V gene sequence: CDR1 SGHRS, CDR2 YFSETQ. The CDR3 consists of 15 residues. The V segment lost 4 bases and the J segment 4 bases; nucleotides outside the gene matches: 6. CDR3 DNA sequence: TGCGCCAGCAGCACAGCTAGCGGGGCATACAATGAGCAGTTCTTC. It is translated as CASSTASGAYNEQFF.

This chain joins TRBV12-3 or TRBV12-4 and TRBJ2-7; D possibly corresponds to TRBD1 (6 bases). The CDR3 spans 11 residues. Deletions cut 6 bases from V and 8 bases from J, with 11 bases between. CDR3 protein: CASRRGGKQYF. The CDR3 nucleotides are TGTGCCAGCAGAAGAGGGGGTAAGCAGTACTTC.

The V and J genes are TRBV5-5 and TRBJ1-6, with D hard to call. Germline CDR1 reads SGHKS; CDR2 reads YYEKEE (reference sequence). The V and J ends lost 2 bases and 15 bases respectively, with 21 bases between them. The CDR3 is made up of 15 amino acids. CDR3 nucleotide sequence: TGTGCCAGCAGCTTAGAAGACGTCAGCTACCTCGGCCTCCACTTT. Protein: CASSLEDVSYLGLHF.

V is TRBV6-5 and J is TRBJ1-4; D is undetermined. The CDR3 sequence is 16 residues long. With 1 base removed from V and 0 bases from J, the gap between germline ends came to 9 bases. Germline V gene sequence: CDR1 MNHEY, CDR2 SVGAGI. CDR3 nucleotide sequence: TGTGCCAGCAGTTACTTAGCGGGAGCAACTAATGAAAAACTGTTTTTT. As protein: CASSYLAGATNEKLFF.

The CDR3 loop is CASRTFGPGSSGNTIYF. Here the CDR3 DNA reads TGTGCCAGCAGGACGTTCGGTCCCGGGTCCTCTGGAAACACCATATATTTT. V and J are TRBV7-9 and TRBJ1-3; D is unclear. The CDR3 loop spans 17 amino acids. Germline CDR1 SEHNR, CDR2 FQNEAQ (reference sequence). Deletions cut 6 bases from V and 0 bases from J, with 18 bases between.

The chain uses TRBV6-5 and TRBJ2-5; D remains unclear. V lost 6 bases, J lost 5 bases, and 13 bases lay in between. The CDR3 sequence is 13 residues long. CDR1 is MNHEY and CDR2 is SVGAGI in the germline V gene. CDR3 sequence (DNA): TGTGCCAGCAGACCCAGCGTTACGGAGACCCAGTACTTC. Protein sequence: CASRPSVTETQYF.

This clone came up once. CDR3 DNA: TGTGCCAGCAGTCGCCGGGTTAATGAAAAACTGTTTTTT. Protein sequence: CASSRRVNEKLFF. V and J are TRBV12-3 or TRBV12-4 and TRBJ1-4; no reliable D call. The CDR3 length is 13 residues. V was trimmed by 5 bases and J by 4 bases, leaving 8 bases between them.

The V call is TRBV15, the J call TRBJ1-6; no firm D call. Per germline, CDR1 LNHNV and CDR2 YYDKDF (reference sequence). V was trimmed by 4 bases and J by 7 bases, leaving 11 bases between them. The CDR3 consists of 14 residues. The DNA for the CDR3 is TGTGCCACCAGCATTGGGGAGACGAATTCACCCCTCCACTTT. It specifies CATSIGETNSPLHF.

J is TRBJ1-1 and V is TRBV11-2; D is unresolved. Looked up from germline, CDR1 is SGHAT and CDR2 is FQNNGV. The CDR3 loop spans 15 amino acids. V dropped 3 bases and J dropped 4 bases, with 15 bases sitting between them. The CDR3 DNA is TGTGCCAGCAGCTTGGCTCACGGGCGGGGCACTGAAGCTTTCTTT. Encoded protein: CASSLAHGRGTEAFF.

This chain links TRBV7-9 with TRBJ1-2, with TRBD1 identical over 7 bases. The CDR3 sequence is 13 residues long. J lost 8 bases, V lost 3 bases, and 6 bases had no gene match. Per the germline V gene, CDR1 is SEHNR and CDR2 is FQNEAQ (reference sequence). CDR3 residues: CASSFSGGQGYTF. CDR3 DNA sequence: TGTGCCAGCAGCTTTTCAGGGGGTCAGGGCTACACCTTC.

The V call is TRBV25-1, the J call TRBJ1-5; tentatively, D is TRBD1 (5 bases). The CDR3 is made up of 13 amino acids. The ends were cut back, 3 bases at V and 7 bases at J, with 10 bases in the middle. Germline loops: CDR1 MGHDK, CDR2 SYGVNS. CDR3 residues: CASSDRVGQPQHF. The DNA for the CDR3 is TGTGCCAGCAGTGACAGGGTGGGACAGCCCCAGCATTTT.

The V and J genes are TRBV7-2 and TRBJ2-7; weak D call: TRBD1 (6 bases). Germline V CDR1 and CDR2: SGHTA, FQGNSA. The CDR3 is 15 amino acids. V was trimmed by 2 bases and J by 4 bases, leaving 15 bases between them. The CDR3: CASSLSLGGAYEQYF. The CDR3 nucleotides read TGTGCCAGCAGCTTATCCTTAGGGGGAGCTTACGAGCAGTACTTC. Looking up the rest from reference TRBV7-2 and TRBJ2-7 gives the full variable domain: GAGVSQSPSNKVTEKGKDVELRCDPISGHTALYWYRQSLGQGLEFLIYFQGNSAPDKSGLPSDRFSAERTGGSVSTLTIQRTQQEDSAVYLCASSLSLGGAYEQYFGPGTRLTVT.

V and J are TRBV6-5 and TRBJ1-2; D gene unclear. The germline V gene encodes CDR1 MNHEY and CDR2 SVGAGI. This CDR3 has 13 amino acids. V was cut by 6 bases and J by 4 bases, with 12 bases left in between. DNA of the CDR3: TGTGCCAGCAGAGAGCCAGCTACCTATGGCTACACCTTC. Translated, it gives CASREPATYGYTF.

The CDR3 nucleotides read TGTGCCAGCTCTCAGGACAGGGGAGACGAGCAGTACTTC. As protein: CASSQDRGDEQYF. The rearrangement links TRBV18 to TRBJ2-7; TRBD1 aligns across 9 bases. Looked up from germline, CDR1 is KGHSH and CDR2 is LQKENI. V dropped 6 bases and J dropped 5; count of bases not matched to a gene: 5. The CDR3 loop spans 13 amino acids.

The chain uses TRBV7-8 and TRBJ1-1, with D hard to call. The germline V gene has CDR1 SGHVS and CDR2 FQNEAQ. V dropped 2 bases and J dropped 5 bases, with 18 bases sitting between them. The CDR3 totals 16 residues. The CDR3 loop reads CASSLLPGTSGTEAFF. DNA for the CDR3: TGTGCCAGCAGCTTACTACCGGGCACATCGGGAACTGAAGCTTTCTTT.

The genes are TRBV24-1 and TRBJ1-2, with D unclear. Trimming left V 0 bases short and J 6 bases short, with 10 bases between. The germline V gene encodes CDR1 KGHDR and CDR2 SFDVKD. This CDR3 spans 14 amino acids. CDR3 in amino acids: CATSDLTRENGYTF. The CDR3 DNA reads TGTGCCACCAGTGATTTGACAAGGGAGAATGGCTACACCTTC.

The V gene is TRBV7-8, the J gene TRBJ2-3; the match to TRBD2 covers 7 bases. Losses at the gene ends were 3 bases for V and 2 bases for J; bases not matched to a gene: 2. The CDR3 is 14 amino acids. Germline assignment: CDR1 SGHVS and CDR2 FQNEAQ. The CDR3 is CASSFLADTDTQYF. CDR3 DNA sequence: TGTGCCAGCAGCTTCCTAGCGGACACAGATACGCAGTATTTT.

This clone showed up just a few times. V and J are TRBV29-1 and TRBJ1-2, with TRBD1 identical over 7 bases. The trim removed 7 bases at V and 2 bases at J, leaving 13 bases unmatched. Germline V gives CDR1 SQVTM, CDR2 ANQGSEA. The CDR3 sequence is 15 residues long. This chain's CDR3 is CSGLISGTANYGYTF. In nucleotides, the CDR3 is TGCAGCGGGCTAATTTCCGGGACAGCCAACTATGGCTACACCTTC. Together with reference TRBV29-1 and TRBJ1-2, the CDR3 gives the full variable domain: SAVISQKPSRDICQRGTSLTIQCQVDSQVTMMFWYRQQPGQSLTLIATANQGSEATYESGFVIDKFPISRPNLTFSTLTVSNMSPEDSSIYLCSGLISGTANYGYTFGSGTRLTVV.